What follows describes a single T cell receptor (beta chain). Disease lasting under 3 months, a NOSPECS grade of at least 4, and a Clinical Activity Score of at least 3 were features of the ophthalmopathy patients. CDR1 and CDR2 (germline): MDHEN, SYDVKM. The length of the CDR3 is 15 residues. Trimming removed 5 bases from V and 0 bases from J; junction bases left unmatched: 3. This record comes from a study of T cells in Graves' hyperthyroidism and ophthalmopathy. It was RNA transcripts that yielded the amplified TCR beta CDR3 regions. Researchers ran a first-round RT-PCR on the TCR CDR3 using the HTBI primer set. TCRdb independently ran MiXCR on the multiplex PCR reads; one entry per CDR3 protein. The sample holds 500,000 to 650,000 distinct CDR3 sequences, just under 20% seen once.

What was sequenced was blood. The rearrangement uses TRBV28 and TRBJ2-1; 8 bases align to TRBD1. This receptor was taken from a man aged 35-49 years with Graves' ophthalmopathy. The CDR3 nucleotides read TGTGCCAGCAGTACAGGGGGGAGCTCCTACAATGAGCAGTTCTTC. As protein: CASSTGGSSYNEQFF.